The clone carrying this T cell receptor (beta chain) was observed a handful of times. Its matching antigen is unknown. The junction departs from the called germline gene at one end, perhaps through a read error. The data are from a study of T cells in Graves' hyperthyroidism and ophthalmopathy. Whole-study results and caveats: Among thyroid clonotypes expanded above 0.001, most also appeared in blood. The model predicted ophthalmopathy a median roughly six months before onset.

CDR1 and CDR2 (germline): SGHAT, FQNNGV. The length of the CDR3 is 15 residues. RNA transcripts yielded amplified TCR beta CDR3 regions. With the HTBI primer set, the TCR CDR3 went through a first round of RT-PCR. Each CDR3 protein gets one entry after TCRdb re-called the multiplex PCR reads with MiXCR. The table shows 660,000 or so distinct CDR3 sequences, with less than 25% occurring only once. For ophthalmopathy patients, the Clinical Activity Score was at least 3 and the NOSPECS grade at least 4; duration was under 3 months. Patients having uncontrolled infection, another autoimmune disease, pregnancy or lactation were not included.

The V gene is TRBV11-2, the J gene TRBJ2-1; D may be TRBD1 (6 bases). The TCR sequence derives from a man between 25 and 39 years old with Graves' ophthalmopathy. Sequenced: blood. This chain's CDR3 is CASSFRDTSYNEQSF. CDR3 sequence (DNA): TGTGCCAGCAGCTTCCGGGACACGAGTTACAATGAGCAGTCCTTC. The whole variable domain, remainder taken from reference TRBV11-2 and TRBJ2-1, is EAGVAQSPRYKIIEKRQSVAFWCNPISGHATLYWYQQILGQGPKLLIQFQNNGVVDDSQLPKDRFSAERLKGVDSTLKIQPAKLEDSAVYLCASSFRDTSYNEQSFGPGTRLTVL.